Listed below are T cell receptor beta chains from one sample, sequenced in a study of shared clonotypes between healthy human individuals. The repertoire was sequenced with immunoSEQ multiplex PCR; TCRdb's copy has only in-frame clones and lacks some. This sample has roughly 2 million clones; roughly 95% occur once, and the top ten carry roughly 1.1%. Material for sequencing was naive CD8+ T cells sorted from blood. The source is a man between 18 and 29 years old in good health. Each CDR3 is given with its conserved first and last residue. The D gene is left open where the match is weak. Clone size is not always given. Where it is, it says once, few, many or a class for expanded clones.

abundance,len,d_gene,j_gene,v_gene,CDR3aa,CDR3nt
NA,17,TRBD2,TRBJ2-5,TRBV7-8,CASSLSLAGAYWETQYF,TGTGCCAGCAGCTTAAGTCTAGCGGGAGCATATTGGGAGACCCAGTACTTC
NA,15,NA,TRBJ1-6,TRBV5-6,CASSLTGSLNSPLHF,TGTGCCAGCAGCTTGACAGGCTCACTAAATTCACCCCTCCACTTT
once,15,NA,TRBJ1-2,TRBV10-3,CAISEERRSNYGYTF,TGTGCCATCAGTGAGGAGAGGCGGTCAAACTATGGCTACACCTTC
NA,14,NA,TRBJ2-1,TRBV4-1,CASSPTGGGLEQFF,TGCGCCAGCAGCCCGACCGGAGGGGGTTTAGAGCAGTTCTTC
NA,14,NA,TRBJ2-7,TRBV9,CASSVAGWDYEQYF,TGTGCCAGCAGCGTTGCGGGATGGGACTACGAGCAGTACTTC
NA,15,TRBD1,TRBJ2-2,TRBV4-1,CASSLVDRGTGELFF,TGCGCCAGCAGCCTAGTCGACAGGGGCACCGGGGAGCTGTTTTTT
NA,12,NA,TRBJ2-7,TRBV9,CASSAPSLEQYF,TGTGCCAGCAGCGCTCCGTCTTTAGAGCAGTACTTC
NA,13,NA,TRBJ2-1,TRBV9,CASSVITADEQFF,TGTGCCAGCAGCGTAATTACAGCAGATGAGCAGTTCTTC
NA,14,NA,TRBJ1-6,TRBV10-3,CAISDADSNSPLHF,TGTGCCATCAGTGACGCGGACAGTAATTCACCCCTCCACTTT
once,16,NA,TRBJ2-7,TRBV28,CASTPLGGSPAYEQYF,TGTGCCAGCACCCCCCTTGGGGGTTCGCCCGCCTACGAGCAGTACTTC
once,13,NA,TRBJ1-1,TRBV30,CAWSEIPYTEAFF,TGTGCCTGGAGTGAGATTCCGTACACTGAAGCTTTCTTT
NA,15,NA,TRBJ1-2,TRBV11-2,CASSLDRAPRYGYTF,TGTGCCAGCAGCTTAGACAGGGCCCCTAGGTATGGCTACACCTTC
NA,16,TRBD2,TRBJ2-3,TRBV7-9,CASSFRLAASTDTQYF,TGTGCCAGCAGCTTTAGACTAGCAGCTAGCACAGATACGCAGTATTTT
NA,11,NA,TRBJ2-7,TRBV5-1,CASSNFGEQYF,TGCGCCAGCAGCAATTTCGGAGAGCAGTACTTC
NA,14,NA,TRBJ2-7,TRBV5-4,CASSLADSPYEQYF,TGTGCCAGCAGCTTGGCGGATAGCCCCTACGAGCAGTACTTC
NA,13,NA,TRBJ2-1,TRBV5-1,CASSLSGYNEQFF,TGCGCCAGCAGCTTGTCGGGTTACAATGAGCAGTTCTTC
NA,14,TRBD1,TRBJ2-7,TRBV6-6,CATYLGQGVVEQYF,TGTGCCACCTACCTGGGACAGGGGGTTGTCGAGCAGTACTTC
few,15,NA,TRBJ1-1,TRBV30,CAWSPGFGVNTEAFF,TGTGCCTGGAGTCCGGGTTTCGGGGTGAACACTGAAGCTTTCTTT
NA,14,NA,TRBJ2-2,TRBV27,CASSFARGTGELFF,TGTGCCAGCAGTTTCGCCAGGGGCACCGGGGAGCTGTTTTTT
NA,14,NA,TRBJ2-2,TRBV10-3,CAISDGTNTGELFF,TGTGCCATCAGTGATGGGACAAACACCGGGGAGCTGTTTTTT
NA,15,NA,TRBJ2-1,TRBV4-1,CASTADSLSYNEQFF,TGCGCCAGCACCGCCGACAGCCTCTCCTACAATGAGCAGTTCTTC
NA,13,NA,TRBJ2-4,TRBV25-1,CASSGGPGNIQYF,TGTGCCAGCAGTGGCGGTCCAGGGAACATTCAGTACTTC